This section outlines one T cell receptor beta chain sequence together with its context. Its specificity is unknown. Amplification of TCR beta CDR3 regions used RNA as the template. First-round RT-PCR targeting the TCR CDR3 was performed with the HTBI primer set. TCRdb independently ran MiXCR on the multiplex PCR reads; one entry per CDR3 protein. The sample has 600,000 to 700,000 distinct CDR3 sequences; less than 45% are singletons. The sample is drawn from a study of T cells in Graves' hyperthyroidism and ophthalmopathy. This CDR3 is 17 amino acids long. V shed 8 bases, J shed 1 base, and the junction held 13 bases outside the gene matches. CDR1 is SNHLY, CDR2 FYNNEI, per germline. Thyroid ultrasound, orbital computed tomography, clinical symptoms, and serum thyroxine and TRAb underpinned diagnoses. General study results and limits: Researchers report that a 13 V-J model separated ophthalmopathy from stable hyperthyroidism.

This sequence was found in an adult man with Graves' disease, either hyperthyroidism or ophthalmopathy (not recorded which). Sequenced sample: peripheral blood or thyroid tissue (not recorded which). The chain employs TRBV2 and TRBJ1-3; 8 bases are a match to TRBD1. DNA for the CDR3: TGTGCCAGCGTTGAGTTGAACAGGGGGGGATCTGGAAACACCATATATTTT. Its protein product is CASVELNRGGSGNTIYF.